These T cell receptor beta chains were read from a single sample in a study of blood T cell repertoires in COVID-19. Only in-frame clones appear in the TCRdb table, and some are missing; sequencing was by immunoSEQ multiplex PCR. The sample carries 100,000 to 140,000 clones, about nine tenths recorded once. Sequenced material: peripheral blood. The receptors shown here come from a woman in her 30s with acute or convalescent COVID-19. The CDR3 runs from the conserved cysteine through the conserved F or W. A D gene is named only where the DNA matches it firmly. Only some rows state a clone size, as once, few, many or a class for expanded clones.

CDR3 protein,CDR3 DNA,D gene,clone size,CDR3 length,J gene,V gene
CARRSLRRGLYEQYF,TGTGCCAGACGATCCCTAAGGCGGGGGCTATACGAGCAGTACTTC,NA,NA,15,TRBJ2-7,TRBV19
CATSGAADYEQYF,TGTGCCACCAGTGGGGCAGCCGATTACGAGCAGTACTTC,NA,NA,13,TRBJ2-7,TRBV24-1
CASRPGGRGNEKLFF,TGTGCCAGCAGACCTGGGGGCAGGGGAAATGAAAAACTGTTTTTT,NA,NA,15,TRBJ1-4,TRBV28
CASSSGLAGVTDTQYF,TGTGCCAGCAGCTCAGGACTAGCGGGGGTCACAGATACGCAGTATTTT,TRBD2,NA,16,TRBJ2-3,TRBV7-6
CASSGWTNEQYF,TGTGCCAGCAGTGGGTGGACTAACGAGCAGTACTTC,NA,NA,12,TRBJ2-7,TRBV2
CASKDNQVGNTIYF,TGCGCCAGCAAGGACAACCAAGTTGGAAACACCATATATTTT,NA,NA,14,TRBJ1-3,TRBV10-2
CASSQDIVNTGELFF,TGTGCCAGCAGTCAAGACATCGTAAACACCGGGGAGCTGTTTTTT,NA,once,15,TRBJ2-2,TRBV27
CASSLRLGANQPQHF,TGTGCCAGCAGTTTACGACTTGGGGCCAATCAGCCCCAGCATTTT,NA,once,15,TRBJ1-5,TRBV28
CASSLRDSGFYGYTF,TGTGCCAGCAGCTTACGGGACAGTGGTTTCTATGGCTACACCTTC,TRBD1,NA,15,TRBJ1-2,TRBV5-6
CASSQLAGISYEQYF,TGCGCCAGCAGCCAGCTAGCGGGAATCTCCTACGAGCAGTACTTC,TRBD2,NA,15,TRBJ2-7,TRBV4-3
CASSQTGARSPLHF,TGTGCCAGCAGCCAAACAGGGGCGCGATCACCCCTCCACTTT,TRBD1,NA,14,TRBJ1-6,TRBV3-1/TRBV3-2
CASSSYGQRSSYEQYF,TGTGCCAGCAGTTCCTACGGACAGAGGAGCTCCTACGAGCAGTACTTC,NA,NA,16,TRBJ2-7,TRBV28
CASSPQRGDQETQYF,TGTGCCAGCAGCCCCCAGCGGGGGGACCAAGAGACCCAGTACTTC,TRBD2,NA,15,TRBJ2-5,TRBV9
CASSFSGNEQFF,TGTGCCAGCAGCTTCTCAGGCAATGAGCAGTTCTTC,NA,NA,12,TRBJ2-1,TRBV5-4
CASSEWTAQPQHF,TGTGCCAGCAGTGAGTGGACAGCACAGCCCCAGCATTTT,NA,NA,13,TRBJ1-5,TRBV6-1
CASRVAGAITEAFF,TGTGCCAGCCGAGTGGCAGGGGCGATCACTGAAGCTTTCTTT,NA,NA,14,TRBJ1-1,TRBV7-2
CASSILWSSGNRTDTQYF,TGTGCCAGTAGTATTCTTTGGAGTAGCGGGAACCGCACAGATACGCAGTATTTT,TRBD2,NA,18,TRBJ2-3,TRBV19
CSVRLYTEAFF,TGCAGTGTCAGATTATACACTGAAGCTTTCTTT,NA,NA,11,TRBJ1-1,TRBV20-1
CASSLDRVGTEAFF,TGCGCCAGCAGCTTGGACAGGGTCGGCACTGAAGCTTTCTTT,NA,NA,14,TRBJ1-1,TRBV5-1
CASSLILAGAGSSTDTQYF,TGTGCCAGCAGCTTAATTCTAGCGGGGGCCGGCTCTAGCACAGATACGCAGTATTTT,TRBD2,few,19,TRBJ2-3,TRBV7-6
CASSPGLAGVEQYF,TGTGCCAGCAGCCCGGGACTAGCGGGGGTCGAGCAGTACTTC,TRBD2,NA,14,TRBJ2-7,TRBV3-1/TRBV3-2
CASSQGFSGQGEAFF,TGCGCCAGCAGCCAAGGGTTTAGTGGTCAGGGTGAAGCTTTCTTT,NA,few,15,TRBJ1-1,TRBV4-3
CASSFIDEQFF,TGTGCCAGCAGTTTTATTGATGAGCAGTTCTTC,NA,NA,11,TRBJ2-1,TRBV28
CASSRRGEQPQHF,TGTGCCAGCAGTCGACGGGGGGAACAGCCCCAGCATTTT,NA,NA,13,TRBJ1-5,TRBV6-5
CASSYSLQVSYEQYF,TGTGCCAGCAGTTACTCCTTACAGGTTTCCTACGAGCAGTACTTC,NA,NA,15,TRBJ2-7,TRBV6-5
CASSLGQVSGNTIYF,TGTGCCAGCAGCTTAGGGCAGGTCTCTGGAAACACCATATATTTT,NA,once,15,TRBJ1-3,TRBV11-2
CASSLQNYNEQFF,TGTGCCAGCAGCTTACAAAACTACAATGAGCAGTTCTTC,NA,NA,13,TRBJ2-1,TRBV7-9
CASSYSEGFYGYTF,TGTGCCAGCAGTTACTCGGAGGGTTTCTATGGCTACACCTTC,NA,NA,14,TRBJ1-2,TRBV6-2/TRBV6-3
CASSTRQGSGYGYTF,TGTGCCAGCTCAACCCGGCAGGGGTCTGGGTATGGCTACACCTTC,NA,NA,15,TRBJ1-2,TRBV18
CASSVALAPTDTQYF,TGTGCCAGCAGCGTAGCCCTGGCCCCCACAGATACGCAGTATTTT,NA,NA,15,TRBJ2-3,TRBV9
CASTTQAGGGADTQYF,TGTGCCAGCACCACCCAAGCGGGGGGGGGTGCAGATACGCAGTATTTT,TRBD2,NA,16,TRBJ2-3,TRBV7-9
CASSRQGGQPQHF,TGTGCCAGCAGTAGGCAGGGAGGACAGCCCCAGCATTTT,NA,NA,13,TRBJ1-5,TRBV12-3/TRBV12-4
CASRPGPRGGNTIYF,TGTGCCAGCAGACCAGGCCCCCGGGGTGGAAACACCATATATTTT,NA,NA,15,TRBJ1-3,TRBV7-9
CASSLGGRRGSQPQHF,TGTGCCAGCAGCTTAGGGGGGCGGCGAGGGAGTCAGCCCCAGCATTTT,NA,once,16,TRBJ1-5,TRBV7-8
CASSLGLGANYGYTF,TGTGCCAGCAGCTTAGGGCTGGGGGCAAACTATGGCTACACCTTC,NA,NA,15,TRBJ1-2,TRBV7-2
CASSPTTGGYRKLFF,TGTGCCAGCAGTCCCACGACAGGGGGATATAGGAAACTGTTTTTT,TRBD1,few,15,TRBJ1-4,TRBV27
CATSDTVQGGHEQFF,TGTGCCACCAGTGATACCGTACAGGGTGGGCATGAGCAGTTCTTC,NA,NA,15,TRBJ2-1,TRBV24-1